Listed here are 27 T cell receptor beta chains from one sample, sequenced in a study of post-analysis software for immune sequencing data. General observations from the study: Five or six TRBV segments appeared more often in patients than in controls, and TRBV5-6, TRBV5-1 and TRBV20-1 were among these.

Tagging with unique molecular identifiers was a feature of the TCR beta cDNA libraries. MiXCR, run by TCRdb on the PCR reads, gives a single entry per CDR3 protein. In the table there are 650,000 to 900,000 distinct CDR3 sequences, under 60% of which are singletons. No antigen is known for these receptors. Sequencing input: blood. These receptors all come from a girl aged 5-17 years with multiple sclerosis.

The chain couples TRBV4-1 to TRBJ2-7, with D perhaps given as TRBD1 or TRBD2 (5 bases each). With the DNA end fitting TRBJ2-5 better, the J assignment may be wrong. CDR3 length: 16 amino acids. Looked up from germline, CDR1 is MGHRA and CDR2 is YSYEKL. Here the CDR3 DNA reads TGCGCCAGCAGCCAAGATATACGAGGGGTGGGGGAGACCCAGTACTTC. This gives the protein CASSQDIRGVGETQYF.

V usage is TRBV12-5 and J usage is TRBJ2-3, with 7 nucleotides matching TRBD1. There are 15 residues in the CDR3. The V gene's germline CDR1 is LGHNT and CDR2 FRNRAP. Unmatched junction bases numbered 5, after V lost 5 bases and J lost 0 bases. Here the CDR3 DNA reads TGTGCTAGTGGTCGGGACAGCTCTAGCACAGATACGCAGTATTTT. Amino acids: CASGRDSSSTDTQYF.

This clonotype was seen more than once but under ten times. The chain has TRBV11-2 and TRBJ2-1; a possible D gene is TRBD1 (5 bases). Trimming removed 5 bases from V and 9 bases from J, with 23 bases in between. In germline, CDR1 is SGHAT, CDR2 FQNNGV. The CDR3 runs 16 residues. For the CDR3, the DNA is TGTGCCAGCAGCCAAGTAGGTTCAGGTAGACAGTTTGAGCAGTTCTTC. This translates into CASSQVGSGRQFEQFF.

This clonotype was counted between two and nine times. The rearrangement joins TRBV11-3 to TRBJ2-7; tentative D call: TRBD1 (5 bases). Germline V gene sequence: CDR1 SGHNT, CDR2 YENEEA. This CDR3 comprises 15 residues. V was pared by 4 bases and J by 2 bases, with 15 bases between. For the CDR3, the DNA is TGTGCCAGCAGCTCTTTCCGGACACCCCCCTACGAGCAGTACTTC. As protein: CASSSFRTPPYEQYF.

The rearrangement links TRBV11-2 to TRBJ1-2, with TRBD1 matching 9 bases. Germline CDR1 is SGHAT and CDR2 is FQNNGV. With V trimmed by 0 bases and J by 0 bases, 5 bases remained unmatched. The CDR3 length is 17 residues. This CDR3 is CASSLDPGTGTNYGYTF. CDR3 nucleotides: TGTGCCAGCAGCTTAGATCCTGGGACAGGGACTAACTATGGCTACACCTTC.

Only a few counts were recorded for this clonotype. The chain links TRBV28 to TRBJ1-2; no clear D gene. Germline assignment: CDR1 MDHEN and CDR2 SYDVKM. The CDR3 totals 12 residues. The V gene lost 6 bases and the J gene lost 4 bases, with 9 bases spanning the gap. In DNA form, the CDR3 reads TGTGCCAGCAGCCTAACTTCCTATGGCTACACCTTC. Protein sequence: CASSLTSYGYTF.

The V and J genes are TRBV6-2 or TRBV6-3 and TRBJ1-2, with D maybe TRBD1 (6 bases). The V gene's germline CDR1 is MNHEY and CDR2 SVGEGT. Trimming removed 6 bases at V and 7 bases at J, with 21 bases between. The CDR3 is 15 residues long. CDR3 bases: TGTGCCAGCAGACGCGACACTGGGGGCATTGGTGGCTACACCTTC. Translating it yields CASRRDTGGIGGYTF.

The chain is built from TRBV12-3 or TRBV12-4 and TRBJ1-2; D possibly corresponds to TRBD1 (5 bases). The CDR3 totals 15 residues. With 5 bases removed from V and 5 bases from J, the gap between germline ends came to 18 bases. CDR3 protein: CASSPTGGKAYGYTF. The DNA for the CDR3 is TGTGCCAGCAGTCCTACCGGGGGTAAGGCTTATGGCTACACCTTC.

The chain has TRBV20-1 and TRBJ2-5, with 10 bases fitting TRBD1. CDR3 length equals 13 residues. Per germline, CDR1 DFQATT and CDR2 SNEGSKA (reference sequence). The CDR3: CSLPGQGTNEQYF. The CDR3 coding sequence is TGCAGCCTGCCGGGACAGGGGACGAATGAGCAGTACTTC.

V and J are TRBV5-5 and TRBJ2-7; 14 nucleotides agree with TRBD2. Germline V gene data show CDR1 as SGHKS and CDR2 as YYEKEE (reference sequence). The CDR3 covers 16 residues. Germline trimming cut 4 bases from V and 3 bases from J; bases unmatched to any gene: 6. CDR3 amino acids: CASSRGLAGGHYEQYF. The CDR3 bases are TGTGCCAGCAGCCGCGGACTAGCGGGAGGCCACTACGAGCAGTACTTC.

This clonotype has just a few counts. The genes are TRBV20-1 and TRBJ1-2, with 11 bases fitting TRBD1. Germline V gene lookup returns CDR1 DFQATT and CDR2 SNEGSKA (reference sequence). V lost 1 base to trimming and J lost 3 bases; unmatched junction nucleotides: 1. This CDR3 has 14 residues. CDR3 amino acids: CSARGDRGDYGYTF. The DNA for the CDR3 is TGCAGTGCTAGAGGGGACAGGGGGGACTATGGCTACACCTTC.

The sample holds one count of this clonotype. This chain links TRBV20-1 with TRBJ1-5; D unclear. V gave up 0 bases and J gave up 3 bases, with 15 bases separating them. The germline V gene has CDR1 DFQATT and CDR2 SNEGSKA (reference sequence). This CDR3 comprises 16 residues. The CDR3 is CSARDRARRHNQPQHF. The CDR3 region has the DNA TGCAGTGCTAGAGATAGGGCCAGGAGGCACAATCAGCCCCAGCATTTT.

The V and J genes are TRBV30 and TRBJ1-1; no clear D. Germline assignment: CDR1 GTSNPN and CDR2 SVGIG (reference sequence). CDR3 length equals 13 residues. The V end lost 1 base, the J end lost 0 bases, and 6 bases lay between the germline ends. The CDR3: CAWSEQVNTEAFF. DNA for the CDR3: TGTGCCTGGAGTGAGCAGGTGAACACTGAAGCTTTCTTT.

This clonotype was counted once. The rearrangement links TRBV6-5 to TRBJ1-4, with 7 bases matching TRBD1. The CDR3 loop spans 15 amino acids. Looked up from germline, CDR1 is MNHEY and CDR2 is SVGAGI. Trimming took 5 bases from V and 0 from J; bases not matched to a gene: 3. CDR3 protein: CASSDQGATNEKLFF. Here the CDR3 DNA reads TGTGCCAGCAGTGACCAGGGGGCAACTAATGAAAAACTGTTTTTT.

The genes are TRBV25-1 and TRBJ2-3; no firm D call. CDR3 length: 16 residues. V was pared by 3 bases and J by 2 bases, with 15 bases between. CDR1 is MGHDK and CDR2 is SYGVNS in the germline V gene. Here the CDR3 reads CASSEATRGPTDTQYF. The CDR3 nucleotides read TGTGCCAGCAGTGAGGCTACCCGAGGTCCCACAGATACGCAGTATTTT.

Notes on this clonotype: A much larger clone differs from this one at a single base, so this may be a read error. CDR3 DNA: TGCAGCGCAGTCGATACAGGAGCTCAAGTGGGGACCCAGTACTTC. Its translation: CSAVDTGAQVGTQYF. This sequence joins TRBV29-1 and TRBJ2-5; D might be TRBD1 (5 bases). Germline CDR1 is SQVTM and CDR2 is ANQGSEA. The CDR3 has 15 residues. V shed 7 bases and J shed 7 bases, with 25 bases lying between them. The full variable domain, with the rest looked up from reference TRBV29-1 and TRBJ2-5, is SAVISQKPSRDICQRGTSLTIQCQVDSQVTMMFWYRQQPGQSLTLIATANQGSEATYESGFVIDKFPISRPNLTFSTLTVSNMSPEDSSIYLCSAVDTGAQVGTQYFGPGTRLLVL.

The chain uses TRBV6-5 and TRBJ2-7; 9 positions agree with TRBD2. The CDR3 is made up of 15 amino acids. V lost 6 bases and J lost 2; bases outside the gene matches: 8. The germline gives CDR1 MNHEY, CDR2 SVGAGI. Here the CDR3 reads CASSIAGAGTYEQYF. The CDR3 DNA sequence: TGTGCCAGCAGCATAGCGGGAGCGGGGACCTACGAGCAGTACTTC.

The chain recombines TRBV27 with TRBJ1-2, with 8 bases that match TRBD1. V lost 2 bases and J lost 3; bases outside the gene matches: 11. Germline V CDR1 and CDR2: MNHEY, SMNVEV (reference sequence). CDR3 length: 17 amino acids. As DNA, the CDR3 is TGTGCCAGCAGTTTAAAGTCAGGGGGCGGGAGAGACTATGGCTACACCTTC. It yields the protein CASSLKSGGGRDYGYTF.

The chain joins TRBV11-2 to TRBJ2-5; TRBD1 aligns across 7 bases. The J call may be incorrect, as the DNA end agrees better with TRBJ2-7. This CDR3 region has 14 residues. Germline-derived CDR1 and CDR2 are SGHAT and FQNNGV. CDR3 protein: CASSSDRAAYEQYF. The CDR3 DNA reads as TGTGCCAGCAGCTCCGACAGGGCAGCCTACGAGCAGTACTTC.

In its sample, this clonotype was seen a few times. This chain joins TRBV6-1 and TRBJ2-4, with D unclear. The V gene's germline CDR1 is MNHNS and CDR2 SASEGT. V gave up 3 bases and J gave up 0 bases, with 6 bases separating them. This CDR3 has 14 residues. The CDR3 here is CASSDDIAKNIQYF. CDR3 nucleotides: TGTGCCAGCAGTGATGACATAGCCAAAAACATTCAGTACTTC.

The chain recombines TRBV7-9 with TRBJ2-3; D is perhaps TRBD2 (5 bases). Germline CDR1 SEHNR, CDR2 FQNEAQ (reference sequence). V dropped 7 bases and J dropped 7 bases, with 12 bases sitting between them. This CDR3 comprises 12 residues. CDR3 in amino acids: CASTIPGNTQYF. DNA of the CDR3: TGTGCCAGCACCATACCCGGGAATACGCAGTATTTT.

This clonotype has more than one count but fewer than ten. The J gene is TRBJ2-3, the V gene TRBV4-3, with a tentative D call TRBD2 (6 bases). V gave up 4 bases and J gave up 4 bases, with 15 bases separating them. Per germline, CDR1 LGHNA and CDR2 YSLEER. The CDR3 loop spans 15 amino acids. CDR3 DNA sequence: TGCGCCAGCAGCCGGTCGGGCGGGGCCCCAGATACGCAGTATTTT. Translation: CASSRSGGAPDTQYF.

This rearrangement joins TRBV9 to TRBJ2-3; D unclear. The V gene's germline CDR1 is SGDLS and CDR2 YYNGEE. V lost 0 bases, J lost 1 base, and 6 bases lay in between. CDR3 length: 14 residues. The DNA of the CDR3 is TGTGCCAGCAGCGTAGAGCGCGGCACAGATACGCAGTATTTT. Protein product: CASSVERGTDTQYF.

The V and J genes are TRBV3-1 and TRBJ2-3, with D uncertain. Trimming removed 7 bases from V and 0 bases from J, with 8 bases in between. Germline V lookup: CDR1 LGHDT, CDR2 YNNKEL (reference sequence). CDR3 length equals 13 residues. The CDR3 DNA is TGTGCCAGCACCTCTGATAGCACAGATACGCAGTATTTT. This translates into CASTSDSTDTQYF.

This chain links TRBV5-1 with TRBJ2-3; weak D call: TRBD2 (6 bases). Germline values: CDR1 SGHRS, CDR2 YFSETQ. This CDR3 spans 14 amino acids. V gave up 5 bases and J gave up 0 bases, with 10 bases separating them. CDR3 nucleotides: TGCGCCAGCAGGCGTAGCGGAAGCACAGATACGCAGTATTTT. This encodes CASRRSGSTDTQYF.

This clonotype has a handful of counts. V and J are TRBV29-1 and TRBJ2-4; tentative D call: TRBD2 (6 bases). Between the trimmed V and J ends, which lost 4 bases and 4 bases, there was a span of 17 bases. Germline V gene lookup returns CDR1 SQVTM and CDR2 ANQGSEA. The CDR3 sequence is 15 residues long. The DNA of the CDR3 is TGCAGCGTTGCTTATCGGGGGAAAGGGAAAAACATTCAGTACTTC. Amino acids: CSVAYRGKGKNIQYF.

This clonotype came up a few times. CDR3 coding DNA: TGTGCCAGCAGTGAACTAGCGGGATCGGCAGATACGCAGTATTTT. Translating gives CASSELAGSADTQYF. The chain recombines TRBV7-9 with TRBJ2-3; 10 bases map to TRBD2. The V gene end was trimmed by 6 bases and the J gene end by 4 bases; junction bases not matched to a gene: 7. Germline CDR1 and CDR2: SEHNR and FQNEAQ (reference sequence). The CDR3 is 15 residues long.